This T cell receptor (beta chain) was obtained from a study of T cells after yellow fever vaccination. Study-wide findings and caveats: Abundant contaminating clonotypes from the bulk population could appear in FACS-sorted repertoires.

The CDR3 has 16 residues. Germline CDR1 is MNHEY and CDR2 is SVGAGI. The V gene end was trimmed by 5 bases and the J gene end by 4 bases; junction bases not matched to a gene: 9. Ten or more counts support this clonotype. Its target is unknown. TCRdb independently ran MiXCR on the 5' RACE reads; one entry per CDR3 protein. The profile shows about 200,000 distinct CDR3 sequences, approximately 3.2% of them singletons. The sequence came from a man aged 18 to 29 who received the YFV17D yellow fever vaccine. The chain uses TRBV6-5 and TRBJ2-2, with 8 bases that match TRBD2. This material consisted of CD4+ T cells sorted from PBMCs, taken 10 days after the yellow fever booster vaccination. CDR3 loop: CASSPGGPRGTGELFF. The CDR3 coding sequence is TGTGCCAGCAGTCCGGGGGGGCCAAGGGGCACCGGGGAGCTGTTTTTT.